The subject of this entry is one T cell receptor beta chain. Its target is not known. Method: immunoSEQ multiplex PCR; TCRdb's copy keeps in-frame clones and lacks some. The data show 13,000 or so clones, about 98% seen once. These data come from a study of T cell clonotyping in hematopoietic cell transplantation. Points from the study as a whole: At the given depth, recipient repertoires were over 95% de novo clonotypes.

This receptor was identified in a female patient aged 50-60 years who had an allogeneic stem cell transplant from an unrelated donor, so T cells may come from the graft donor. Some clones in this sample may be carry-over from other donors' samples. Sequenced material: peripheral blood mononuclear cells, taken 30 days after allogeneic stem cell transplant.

The CDR3 sequence: CASSIRRGDEQFF. The DNA for the CDR3 is TGTGCCAGTAGTATTCGCAGGGGCGATGAGCAGTTCTTC. J is TRBJ2-1 and V is TRBV19, with D possibly being TRBD1 (6 bases). CDR3 size: 13 residues. Germline-derived CDR1 and CDR2 are LNHDA and SQIVND (reference sequence). V was pared by 3 bases and J by 8 bases, with 11 bases between.